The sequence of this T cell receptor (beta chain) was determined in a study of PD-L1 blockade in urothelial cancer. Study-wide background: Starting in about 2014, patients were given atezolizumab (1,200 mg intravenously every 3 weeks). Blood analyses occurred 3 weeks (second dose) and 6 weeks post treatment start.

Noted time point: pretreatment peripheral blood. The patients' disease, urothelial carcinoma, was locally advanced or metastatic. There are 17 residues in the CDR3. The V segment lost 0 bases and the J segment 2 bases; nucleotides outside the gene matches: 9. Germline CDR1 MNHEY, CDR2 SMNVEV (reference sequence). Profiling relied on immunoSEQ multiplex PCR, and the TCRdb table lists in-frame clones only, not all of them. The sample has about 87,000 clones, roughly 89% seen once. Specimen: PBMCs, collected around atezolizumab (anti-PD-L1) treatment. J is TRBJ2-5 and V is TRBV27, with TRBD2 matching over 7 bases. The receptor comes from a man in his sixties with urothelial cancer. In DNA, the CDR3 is TGTGCCAGCAGTTTATCGATGGCGGGAGCGGGGCAAGAGACCCAGTACTTC. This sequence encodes CASSLSMAGAGQETQYF.